The TCR beta chain under discussion was sequenced for a study of a mutant IDH1 vaccine in newly diagnosed glioma. Study overall: Either 4-6 weeks after radiotherapy alone or alongside temozolomide, vaccination was begun. The treated group averaged approximately 42 years old and was roughly 62% male, about 38% female. Patients previously underwent radiotherapy, temozolomide, or both, and most underwent both.

Points on this clone: What it recognizes is unknown.

TCRdb's table, derived via immunoSEQ multiplex PCR, lists solely in-frame clones and lacks some. The sample includes approximately 26,000 clones, about 90% seen only once; the top ten take over 15%. The time point is: week 5, during vaccination. Vaccine doses each comprised 300 ug of mutant IDH1 20-mer peptide, with topical imiquimod. Donors' newly diagnosed IDH1-mutant WHO grade 3 or 4 astrocytomas lacked nuclear ATRX. The V end was cut by 5 bases, the J end by 7 bases, with 12 bases between. The CDR3 consists of 13 residues. Germline CDR1 reads LNHDA; CDR2 reads SQIVND (reference sequence). The chain employs TRBV19 and TRBJ1-5; perhaps TRBD1 as D (5 bases). The sample consisted of PBMCs, taken from a glioma patient whose treatment included an IDH1 peptide vaccine. The sequence came from a man aged 18-30 years with glioma. The DNA of the CDR3 is TGTGCCAGTAGTTACAGGCTAAAGCAGCCCCAGCATTTT. This translates into CASSYRLKQPQHF.